This T cell receptor beta chain was observed in a study of blood T cell repertoires in COVID-19. Some clones are missing from TCRdb's copy, which holds only in-frame ones; the method was immunoSEQ multiplex PCR. The table lists 200,000 to 250,000 clones, about 80% of them singletons. Germline V gene data show CDR1 as SGHKS and CDR2 as YYEKEE (reference sequence). This CDR3 is 15 amino acids long. With 4 bases clipped from V and 1 base from J, the junction kept 6 bases outside the gene matches. The sample comprised peripheral blood. This chain connects TRBV5-5 to TRBJ1-2, with TRBD1 identical over 8 bases. The receptor was isolated from a woman aged 60-75 years with acute or convalescent COVID-19. CDR3 sequence: CASSRQGIVNYGYTF. The DNA for the CDR3 is TGTGCCAGCAGCCGACAGGGGATCGTTAACTATGGCTACACCTTC.